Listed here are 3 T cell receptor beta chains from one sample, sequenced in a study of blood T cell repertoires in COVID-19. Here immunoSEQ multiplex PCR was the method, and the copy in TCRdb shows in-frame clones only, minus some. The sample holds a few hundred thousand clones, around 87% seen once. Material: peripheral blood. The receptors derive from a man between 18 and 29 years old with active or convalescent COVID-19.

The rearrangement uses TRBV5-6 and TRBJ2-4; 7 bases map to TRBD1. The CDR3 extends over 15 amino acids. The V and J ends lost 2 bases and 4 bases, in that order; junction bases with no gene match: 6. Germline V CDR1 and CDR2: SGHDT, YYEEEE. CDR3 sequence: CASSFTGAFKNIQYF. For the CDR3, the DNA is TGTGCCAGCAGCTTTACAGGGGCTTTTAAAAACATTCAGTACTTC.

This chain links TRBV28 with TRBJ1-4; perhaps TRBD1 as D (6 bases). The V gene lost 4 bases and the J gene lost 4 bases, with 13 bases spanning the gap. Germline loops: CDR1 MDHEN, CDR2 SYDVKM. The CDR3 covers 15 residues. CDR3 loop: CASSSPGQLNEKLFF. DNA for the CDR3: TGTGCCAGCAGTTCGCCGGGACAACTTAATGAAAAACTGTTTTTT. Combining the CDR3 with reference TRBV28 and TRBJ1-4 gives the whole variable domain DVKVTQSSRYLVKRTGEKVFLECVQDMDHENMFWYRQDPGLGLRLIYFSYDVKMKEKGDIPEGYSVSREKKERFSLILESASTNQTSMYLCASSSPGQLNEKLFFGSGTQLSVL.

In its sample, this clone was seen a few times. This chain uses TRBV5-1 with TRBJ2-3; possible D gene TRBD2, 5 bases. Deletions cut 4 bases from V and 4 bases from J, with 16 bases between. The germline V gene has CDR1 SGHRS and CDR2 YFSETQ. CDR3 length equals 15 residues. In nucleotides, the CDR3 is TGCGCCAGCAGCCTGGAGCGGCCCGGGCCAGATACGCAGTATTTT. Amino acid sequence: CASSLERPGPDTQYF.